This T cell receptor beta chain was profiled in a study of T cells generated in artificial thymic organoids (dated by TCRdb to the late 2010s). Notes on the research overall: The study compared the TCR alpha and beta CDR3 repertoires of CD8 single positive T cells derived from in vitro artificial thymic organoids against those of naive CD8 T cells from thymus and peripheral blood. Displayed repertoire sequencing data were described as representative of three independent experiments.

V is pared back by 1 base and J by 4 bases, with 20 bases lying between the germline termini. CDR1 MGHRA and CDR2 YSYEKL were looked up in the germline V gene. The CDR3 goes from the cysteine to the phenylalanine over 17 residues. Of the read, only the CDR3 DNA is kept; its 51 bases are in frame from base 1. TCRalpha and TCRbeta libraries were amplified in separate semi-nested PCR reactions using Advantage 2 and reverse primers located in the TRAC or TRBC constant regions. Between about 3.5 and 550 ng of total RNA was used as input for first-strand cDNA synthesis. TCR cDNA libraries were generated by 5'-RACE using the SMARTer PCR cDNA Synthesis kit, with a poly-dT primer employed for first-strand synthesis. Each semi-nested reverse primer in the constant region carried a 5-nucleotide sample-specific barcode, and the resulting products were cleaned up with the Zymo DNA Clean and Concentrator-5 kit. Up to ten barcoded samples were pooled, ligated to Illumina adaptors and sequenced as 2 x 150 bp paired-end reads on an Illumina MiSeq. For the original study's pipeline: Demultiplexed reads were aligned with BLAT to a custom library of all human TRAV, TRAJ, TRBV, TRBD and TRBJ combinations from IMGT. The best BLAT hits were picked using pslCDnaFilter (-maxAligns=1, -ignoreIntrons), and custom Perl scripts were used to calculate clonotype frequencies. TCRdb cleaned the public reads at Q25 with fastp, built clones with MiXCR and kept in-frame beta chains. Identical CDR3 protein sequences are pooled into one entry, listed with their most common genes and DNA. TCRdb, not the authors, supplied the V and J calls. This sample is represented by thousands of distinct CDR3 sequences; roughly 32% of them were singletons. The biggest ten clones account for approximately 2.4% of the sample.

Non-mobilized peripheral blood was obtained from healthy adult donors. Enrichment of primary CD8+ T cells was performed with magnetic beads using the Miltenyi CD8+ T cell Isolation Kit. Before RNA extraction, naive CD8 T cells from blood were sorted by FACS as CD3+TCRalphabeta+CD8+CD45RO-CCR7+ cells. For each sample, total RNA was purified from 40,000 to 200,000 sorted cells using the RNeasy Micro kit, and RNA quality was checked on an Agilent RNA 6000 Nano chip. Findings and caveats that apply to the study as a whole: The TCR clonotype diversity of organoid-derived CD8 single positive T cells was physiological and comparable to that of naive CD8 T cells from thymus and blood.

Compared with the rest of its sample, this clonotype is medium-sized (0.01 to 0.1%). The specificity of this receptor is unknown. No quality values exist for individual bases; no much larger clone is one base distant. The chain links TRBV4-1 with TRBJ2-7; a confident D gene designation cannot be given. Sequenced material: naive CD8+ T cells from blood. The sample's cell subset or site label, decoded: CD3+TCRalphabeta+CD8SP T cells; for blood, CD45RO-CCR7+ naive CD8+ T cells. The sequence was collected from a human donor who gave cord blood stem cells for thymic organoid culture, a cardiac surgery patient who gave postnatal thymus, or a blood donor (not recorded which). This receptor carries the CDR3 CASSQVVLENYDYEQYF. The DNA is TGCGCCAGCAGCCAAGTGGTACTGGAAAATTACGATTACGAGCAGTACTTC.